The text below deals with one T cell receptor (beta chain). Its antigen is undetermined. The data were taken from a study of CD8 T cells in ankylosing spondylitis. The germline V gene has CDR1 DFQATT and CDR2 SNEGSKA (reference sequence). There are 14 residues in the CDR3. V was clipped by 5 bases and J by 1 base; unmatched bases: 3. TCRdb processed the 5' RACE reads anew with MiXCR; each CDR3 protein has one entry. The table lists 20,000 to 25,000 distinct CDR3 sequences, roughly 13% of them singletons, with about 35% in the top ten. Regarding the study as a whole: Disease-associated clones were CD8+ and fairly uncommon in peripheral blood. Characteristic, it appeared, of ankylosing spondylitis blood was a TCR beta motif of eight highly homologous variants. Earlier work had already found some motif variants in reactive arthritis synovial fluid and blood. According to the report, clones linked to the disease were significantly enriched in matched synovial fluid samples taken from ankylosing spondylitis patients.

Sequenced input: blood. The J gene is TRBJ2-3, the V gene TRBV20-1, with 10 bases that match TRBD1. This clonotype was sampled from a male donor with ankylosing spondylitis or in good health (not recorded which). CDR3 sequence (DNA): TGCAGTGCTCAGGACAGGGGGGGCACAGATACGCAGTATTTT. Translated: CSAQDRGGTDTQYF.